The 5 T cell receptor beta chains below all came from one sample that was sequenced in a study of control samples from healthy donors and cancer patients. The data were produced by immunoSEQ multiplex PCR, yet TCRdb's version contains in-frame clones alone and is incomplete. The repertoire includes 120,000 or so clones, roughly 87% of them detected once, and about 8.7% sits in the top ten. Source material: blood. The origin of the receptors is a man aged 35-49 years in good health.

The CDR3: CASSESRATGELFF. For the CDR3, the DNA is TGTGCCAGCAGTGAAAGCAGGGCCACCGGGGAGCTGTTTTTT. The chain joins TRBV2 to TRBJ2-2; TRBD1 is a possible D gene (5 bases). The CDR3 is 14 residues long. Germline V gene sequence: CDR1 SNHLY, CDR2 FYNNEI. Trimming cost V 2 bases and J 4 bases, with 8 bases left between them.

The chain joins TRBV6-5 to TRBJ2-3; D gene ambiguous. V was trimmed by 4 bases and J by 4 bases, leaving 12 bases between them. Germline V CDR1 and CDR2: MNHEY, SVGAGI. The CDR3 has 14 residues. The CDR3 here is CASSLVGGSDTQYF. In nucleotides, the CDR3 is TGTGCCAGCAGTTTAGTAGGTGGATCAGATACGCAGTATTTT.

This chain uses TRBV6-5 with TRBJ2-7, with 7 bases that match TRBD1. The junction had 10 bases not matched to a gene; V was cut back by 6 bases and J by 2 bases. Germline V gene lookup returns CDR1 MNHEY and CDR2 SVGAGI. The CDR3 is 15 residues long. Here the CDR3 reads CASRLSRDRAYEQYF. CDR3 DNA sequence: TGTGCCAGCAGGCTCTCCCGGGACAGAGCCTACGAGCAGTACTTC.

This chain uses TRBV24-1 with TRBJ1-1; possible D gene TRBD1, 6 bases. V lost 5 bases and J 4 bases, leaving 13 bases between the germline ends. The germline CDR1 and CDR2 sequences are KGHDR and SFDVKD. This CDR3 comprises 14 residues. The CDR3, as DNA: TGTGCCACCAGTGCCTCGACAGGAGCCACTGAAGCTTTCTTT. Its translation is CATSASTGATEAFF.

This clone was detected only a few times. J is TRBJ2-4 and V is TRBV4-3; a weak D match, TRBD2 (7 bases). CDR1 and CDR2 (germline): LGHNA, YSLEER. There are 19 residues in the CDR3. Deletions cut 0 bases from V and 0 bases from J, with 18 bases between. For the CDR3, the DNA is TGCGCCAGCAGCCAAGATGGGGGGGGGCCTTTCTTAGCCAAAAACATTCAGTACTTC. It encodes CASSQDGGGPFLAKNIQYF.